The rows below give T cell receptor beta chains drawn from one sample of a study of blood T cell repertoires in COVID-19. The repertoire was sequenced with immunoSEQ multiplex PCR; TCRdb's copy has only in-frame clones and lacks some. This sample has roughly 73,000 clones, with around three quarters found just once. The sample comprised peripheral blood. These receptors came from a human donor in a cohort sampled during active COVID-19. CDR3s include the opening cysteine and the closing phenylalanine or tryptophan. D genes are given only for firm matches. The size entry is marked missing in some rows and otherwise reads once, few, many or a size class.

-,13,TRBJ2-1,-,TRBV29-1,CSVAQNSYNEQFF,TGCAGCGTTGCCCAGAACTCCTACAATGAGCAGTTCTTC
TRBD1,13,TRBJ1-1,few,TRBV2,CASSDRGNTEAFF,TGTGCCAGCAGCGACAGGGGGAACACTGAAGCTTTCTTT
-,15,TRBJ1-5,-,TRBV19,CASSPQGTGNQPQHF,TGTGCCAGTTCGCCTCAGGGTACCGGCAATCAGCCCCAGCATTTT
TRBD1,16,TRBJ2-6,-,TRBV7-9,CASIRQGAPGANVLTF,TGTGCCAGCATAAGACAGGGGGCGCCTGGGGCCAACGTCCTGACTTTC
TRBD1,14,TRBJ1-2,-,TRBV5-4,CASSRDRVVDGYTF,TGTGCCAGCAGCCGAGACAGGGTCGTAGATGGCTACACCTTC
TRBD1,13,TRBJ1-1,-,TRBV5-1,CASSHGTGGEAFF,TGCGCCAGCAGCCATGGGACAGGGGGTGAAGCTTTCTTT
TRBD1,14,TRBJ2-7,-,TRBV7-6,CASSPRDRVHEQYF,TGTGCCAGCAGCCCCCGGGACAGGGTACACGAGCAGTACTTC
-,13,TRBJ2-7,-,TRBV30,CAWTRRALEEQYF,TGTGCCTGGACGAGGAGGGCCCTTGAAGAGCAGTACTTC
TRBD2,16,TRBJ2-3,-,TRBV28,CASRPSGRVGTDTQYF,TGTGCCAGCAGACCAAGCGGGAGGGTGGGCACAGATACGCAGTATTTT
-,13,TRBJ2-3,-,TRBV5-1,CASSMDGTDTQYF,TGCGCCAGCAGCATGGACGGTACAGATACGCAGTATTTT
-,16,TRBJ1-6,once,TRBV14,CASSQDLGGAGSPLHF,TGTGCCAGCAGCCAAGATCTTGGGGGCGCCGGGTCACCCCTCCACTTT
-,17,TRBJ2-3,once,TRBV7-2,CASSLDGRGAGAGTQYF,TGTGCCAGCAGCTTAGATGGCCGGGGGGCGGGAGCCGGTACGCAGTATTTT
-,15,TRBJ2-7,-,TRBV11-2,CASSLLGIGAYEQYF,TGTGCCAGCAGCTTGTTGGGGATAGGGGCCTACGAGCAGTACTTC
TRBD1,13,TRBJ2-1,-,TRBV18,CASSRDSMNEQFF,TGTGCCAGCTCAAGGGACAGTATGAATGAGCAGTTCTTC
-,14,TRBJ1-1,-,TRBV1,CTSSIYPPRAEAFF,TGCACCAGCAGCATCTATCCCCCTCGGGCTGAAGCTTTCTTT
TRBD2,13,TRBJ2-5,-,TRBV12-3/TRBV12-4,CASGGLAWETQYF,TGTGCCAGCGGGGGACTAGCGTGGGAGACCCAGTACTTC
-,14,TRBJ1-2,-,TRBV10-3,CAISESRADYGYTF,TGTGCCATCAGTGAGTCCAGGGCAGATTATGGCTACACCTTC
TRBD1,15,TRBJ1-1,-,TRBV7-2,CASSLARAGGTEAFF,TGTGCCAGCAGCTTAGCGCGGGCAGGGGGCACTGAAGCTTTCTTT
TRBD1,15,TRBJ2-3,-,TRBV3-1/TRBV3-2,CASSDGQGITDTQYF,TGTGCCAGCAGCGACGGACAGGGGATCACAGATACGCAGTATTTT
-,16,TRBJ1-2,-,TRBV21-1,CASSKVPQGSDYGYTF,TGTGCCAGCAGCAAAGTCCCCCAGGGAAGCGACTATGGCTACACCTTC
-,14,TRBJ2-1,-,TRBV5-5,CASSFNPRFNEQFF,TGTGCCAGCAGCTTCAACCCCAGATTCAATGAGCAGTTCTTC
TRBD2,16,TRBJ2-7,many,TRBV5-4,CASSPPNAGDLYEQYF,TGTGCCAGCAGCCCACCTAATGCGGGAGATCTGTACGAGCAGTACTTC
-,12,TRBJ1-1,-,TRBV18,CASSFYKSEAFF,TGTGCCAGCTCATTTTATAAATCTGAAGCTTTCTTT
TRBD2,15,TRBJ2-1,-,TRBV28,CASSPGTRSYNEQFF,TGTGCCAGCAGTCCTGGGACTAGATCCTACAATGAGCAGTTCTTC
-,17,TRBJ2-1,-,TRBV21-1,CASSKAKAEGDYNEQFF,TGTGCCAGCAGCAAAGCAAAGGCAGAGGGGGACTACAATGAGCAGTTCTTC
-,11,TRBJ1-4,-,TRBV30,CAWTLSEKLFF,TGTGCCTGGACCCTGTCTGAAAAACTGTTTTTT
-,14,TRBJ2-7,-,TRBV27,CASSLGLSSYEQYF,TGTGCCAGCAGTTTAGGTCTGAGCTCCTACGAGCAGTACTTC
TRBD1,16,TRBJ1-1,-,TRBV18,CASSEGTGFVWAEAFF,TGTGCCAGCTCCGAGGGGACAGGGTTTGTCTGGGCTGAAGCTTTCTTT
-,15,TRBJ2-7,-,TRBV5-5,CASSLAPVSEYEQYF,TGTGCCAGCAGCTTGGCCCCGGTTAGCGAGTACGAGCAGTACTTC